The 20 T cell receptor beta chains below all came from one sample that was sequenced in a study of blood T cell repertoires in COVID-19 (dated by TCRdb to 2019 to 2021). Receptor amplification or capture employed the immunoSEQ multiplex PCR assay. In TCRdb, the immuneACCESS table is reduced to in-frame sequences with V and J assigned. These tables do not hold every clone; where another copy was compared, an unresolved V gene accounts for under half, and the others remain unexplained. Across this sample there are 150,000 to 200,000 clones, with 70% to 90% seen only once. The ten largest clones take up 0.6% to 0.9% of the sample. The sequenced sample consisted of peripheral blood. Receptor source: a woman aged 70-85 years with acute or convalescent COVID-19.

CDR3: CASSLQGEFDGYTF. CDR3 nucleotide sequence: TGCGCCAGCAGCTTGCAGGGCGAGTTTGATGGCTACACCTTC. The rearrangement joins TRBV5-1 to TRBJ1-2; weak D call: TRBD1 (5 bases). Germline CDR1 is SGHRS and CDR2 is YFSETQ. CDR3 length equals 14 residues. The germline V and J ends were trimmed by 1 base and 6 bases, with 13 bases remaining between them.

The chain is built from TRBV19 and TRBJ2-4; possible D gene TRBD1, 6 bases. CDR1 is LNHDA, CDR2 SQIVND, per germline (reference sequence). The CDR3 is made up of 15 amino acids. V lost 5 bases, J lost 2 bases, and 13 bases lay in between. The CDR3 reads CASSSPRGTKNIQYF. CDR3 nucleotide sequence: TGTGCCAGTAGTTCTCCCAGGGGAACCAAAAACATTCAGTACTTC. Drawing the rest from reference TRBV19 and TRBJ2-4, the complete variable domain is DGGITQSPKYLFRKEGQNVTLSCEQNLNHDAMYWYRQDPGQGLRLIYYSQIVNDFQKGDIAEGYSVSREKKESFPLTVTSAQKNPTAFYLCASSSPRGTKNIQYFGAGTRLSVL.

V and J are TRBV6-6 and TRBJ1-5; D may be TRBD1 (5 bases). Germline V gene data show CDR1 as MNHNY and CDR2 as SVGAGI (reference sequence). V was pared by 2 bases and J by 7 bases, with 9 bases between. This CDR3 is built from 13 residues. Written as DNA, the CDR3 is TGTGCCAGCAGTTACCCGGGGGGACAGCCCCAGCATTTT. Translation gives CASSYPGGQPQHF.

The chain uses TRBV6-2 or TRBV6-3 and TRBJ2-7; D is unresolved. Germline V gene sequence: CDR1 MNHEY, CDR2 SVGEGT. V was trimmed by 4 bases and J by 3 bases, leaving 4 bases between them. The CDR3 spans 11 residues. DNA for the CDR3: TGTGCCAGCAGTTGGCTCTACGAGCAGTACTTC. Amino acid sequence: CASSWLYEQYF.

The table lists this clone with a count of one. The CDR3 sequence is CASSYSPRQPQHF. The CDR3 DNA reads as TGTGCCAGCAGTTACTCCCCGCGGCAGCCCCAGCATTTT. V gene TRBV6-6 combines with J gene TRBJ1-5; no clear D. Germline CDR1 reads MNHNY; CDR2 reads SVGAGI (reference sequence). V shed 0 bases and J shed 7 bases, with 7 bases lying between them. CDR3 length: 13 residues.

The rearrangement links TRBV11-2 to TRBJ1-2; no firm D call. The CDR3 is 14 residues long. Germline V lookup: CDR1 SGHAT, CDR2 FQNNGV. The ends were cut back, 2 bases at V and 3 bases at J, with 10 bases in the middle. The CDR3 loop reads CASSLSTGDYGYTF. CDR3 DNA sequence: TGTGCCAGCAGCTTATCGACGGGAGACTATGGCTACACCTTC. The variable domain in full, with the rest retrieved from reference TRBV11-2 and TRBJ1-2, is EAGVAQSPRYKIIEKRQSVAFWCNPISGHATLYWYQQILGQGPKLLIQFQNNGVVDDSQLPKDRFSAERLKGVDSTLKIQPAKLEDSAVYLCASSLSTGDYGYTFGSGTRLTVV.

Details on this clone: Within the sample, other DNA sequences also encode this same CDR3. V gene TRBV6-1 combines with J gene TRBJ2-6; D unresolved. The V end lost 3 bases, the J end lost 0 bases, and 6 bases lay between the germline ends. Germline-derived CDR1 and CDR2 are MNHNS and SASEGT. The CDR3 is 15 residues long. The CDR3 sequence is CASSDSGSGANVLTF. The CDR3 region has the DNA TGTGCCAGCAGTGATTCCGGCTCTGGGGCCAACGTCCTGACTTTC.

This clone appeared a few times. The CDR3 sequence: CASSQSDRAGIQPQHF. CDR3 nucleotides: TGTGCCAGCAGCCAATCGGACCGGGCGGGCATTCAGCCCCAGCATTTT. The chain carries TRBV3-1 (or the pseudogene TRBV3-2) and TRBJ1-5; unclear D gene. Germline V gene lookup returns CDR1 LGHDT and CDR2 YNNKEL (reference sequence). Trimming stripped 2 bases from V and 6 bases from J, with 17 bases between. This CDR3 is built from 16 residues.

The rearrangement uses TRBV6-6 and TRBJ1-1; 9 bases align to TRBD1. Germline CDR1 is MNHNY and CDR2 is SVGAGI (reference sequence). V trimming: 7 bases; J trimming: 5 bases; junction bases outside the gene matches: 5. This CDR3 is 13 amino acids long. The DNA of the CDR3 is TGTGCCAGCAACAGGGGGCCCGGTACTGAAGCTTTCTTT. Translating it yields CASNRGPGTEAFF.

The chain's CDR3 is CASSPDLETEAFF. The CDR3 region has the DNA TGTGCCAGCTCACCAGATCTGGAGACTGAAGCTTTCTTT. V usage is TRBV18 and J usage is TRBJ1-1; D is uncertain. V was pared by 2 bases and J by 5 bases, with 9 bases between. This CDR3 contains 13 residues. In germline, CDR1 is KGHSH, CDR2 LQKENI. The variable domain in full, completed from reference TRBV18 and TRBJ1-1, reads NAGVMQNPRHLVRRRGQEARLRCSPMKGHSHVYWYRQLPEEGLKFMVYLQKENIIDESGMPKERFSAEFPKEGPSILRIQQVVRGDSAAYFCASSPDLETEAFFGQGTRLTVV.

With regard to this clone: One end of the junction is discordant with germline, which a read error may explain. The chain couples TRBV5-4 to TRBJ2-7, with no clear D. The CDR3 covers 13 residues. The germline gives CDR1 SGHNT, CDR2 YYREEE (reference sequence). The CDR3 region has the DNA TGTGCCAGCAGATTGGGTCCAGGAAGCGAGCAGTACTTC. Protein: CASRLGPGSEQYF.

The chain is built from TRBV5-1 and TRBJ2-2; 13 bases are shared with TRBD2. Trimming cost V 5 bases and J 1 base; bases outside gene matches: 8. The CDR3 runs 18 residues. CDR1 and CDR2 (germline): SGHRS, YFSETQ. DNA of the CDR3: TGCGCCAGCAGGCCAGGACTAGCGGGGGCCCTGAACACCGGGGAGCTGTTTTTT. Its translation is CASRPGLAGALNTGELFF.

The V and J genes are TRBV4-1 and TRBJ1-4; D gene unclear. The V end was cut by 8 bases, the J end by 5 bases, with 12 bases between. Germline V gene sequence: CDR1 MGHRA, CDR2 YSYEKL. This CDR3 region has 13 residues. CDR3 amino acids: CASGSGGNEKLFF. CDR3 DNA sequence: TGCGCCAGCGGATCCGGAGGGAATGAAAAACTGTTTTTT.

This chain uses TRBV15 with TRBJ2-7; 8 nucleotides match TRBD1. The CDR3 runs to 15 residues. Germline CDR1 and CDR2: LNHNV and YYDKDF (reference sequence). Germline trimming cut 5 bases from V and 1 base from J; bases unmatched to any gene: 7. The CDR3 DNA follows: TGTGCCACCAGCGTCGACAGGGGTCTGTCCTACGAGCAGTACTTC. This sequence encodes CATSVDRGLSYEQYF.

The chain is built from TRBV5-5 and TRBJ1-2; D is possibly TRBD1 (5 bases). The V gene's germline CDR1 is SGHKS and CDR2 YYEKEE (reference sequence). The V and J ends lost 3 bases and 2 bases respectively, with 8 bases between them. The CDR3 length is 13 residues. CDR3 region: CASSSSGNYGYTF. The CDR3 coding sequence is TGTGCCAGCAGCTCCTCAGGGAACTATGGCTACACCTTC.

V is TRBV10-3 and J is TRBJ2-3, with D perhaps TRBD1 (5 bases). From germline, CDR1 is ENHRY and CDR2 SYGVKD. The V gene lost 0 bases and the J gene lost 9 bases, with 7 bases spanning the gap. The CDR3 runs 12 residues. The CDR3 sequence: CAISESGPTQYF. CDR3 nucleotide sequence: TGTGCCATCAGTGAGTCGGGGCCGACGCAGTATTTT.

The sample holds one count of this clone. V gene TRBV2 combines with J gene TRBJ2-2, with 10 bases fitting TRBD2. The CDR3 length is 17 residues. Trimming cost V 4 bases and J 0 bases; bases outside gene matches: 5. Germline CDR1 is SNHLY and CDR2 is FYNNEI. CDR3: CASSVPTSGTNTGELFF. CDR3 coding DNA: TGTGCCAGCAGTGTTCCCACTAGCGGGACGAACACCGGGGAGCTGTTTTTT. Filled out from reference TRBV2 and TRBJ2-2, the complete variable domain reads EPEVTQTPSHQVTQMGQEVILRCVPISNHLYFYWYRQILGQKVEFLVSFYNNEISEKSEIFDDQFSVERPDGSNFTLKIRSTKLEDSAMYFCASSVPTSGTNTGELFFGEGSRLTVL.

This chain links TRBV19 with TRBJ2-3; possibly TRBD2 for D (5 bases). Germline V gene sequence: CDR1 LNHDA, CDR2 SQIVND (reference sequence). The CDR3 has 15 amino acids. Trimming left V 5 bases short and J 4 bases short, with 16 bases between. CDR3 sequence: CASSYGGGSADTQYF. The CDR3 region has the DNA TGTGCCAGTAGTTACGGAGGCGGAAGCGCAGATACGCAGTATTTT.

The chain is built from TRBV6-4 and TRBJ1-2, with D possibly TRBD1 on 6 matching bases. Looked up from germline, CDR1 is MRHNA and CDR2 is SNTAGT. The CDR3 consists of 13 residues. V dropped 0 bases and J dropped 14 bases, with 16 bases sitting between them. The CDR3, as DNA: TGTGCCAGCAGTGACTCGGGGCTAGCAGGGGAAACCTTC. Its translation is CASSDSGLAGETF.

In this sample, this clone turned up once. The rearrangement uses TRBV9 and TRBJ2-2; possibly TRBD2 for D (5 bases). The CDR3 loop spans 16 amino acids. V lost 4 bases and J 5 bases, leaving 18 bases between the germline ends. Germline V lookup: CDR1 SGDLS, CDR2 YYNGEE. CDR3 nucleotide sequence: TGTGCCAGCAGCTTTAGTAGCGAAGGTGGTACCGGGGAGCTGTTTTTT. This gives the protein CASSFSSEGGTGELFF.